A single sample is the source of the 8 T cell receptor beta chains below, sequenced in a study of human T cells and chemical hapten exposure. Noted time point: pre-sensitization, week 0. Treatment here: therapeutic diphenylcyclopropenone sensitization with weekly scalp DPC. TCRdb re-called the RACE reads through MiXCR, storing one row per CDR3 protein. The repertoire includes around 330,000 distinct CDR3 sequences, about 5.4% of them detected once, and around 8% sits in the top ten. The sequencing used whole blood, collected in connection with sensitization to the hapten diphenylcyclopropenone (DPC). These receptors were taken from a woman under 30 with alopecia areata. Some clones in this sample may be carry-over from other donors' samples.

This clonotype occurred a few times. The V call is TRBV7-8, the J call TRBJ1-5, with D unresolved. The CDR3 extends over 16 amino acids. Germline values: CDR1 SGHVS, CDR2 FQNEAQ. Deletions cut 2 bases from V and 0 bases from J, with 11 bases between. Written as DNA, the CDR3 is TGTGCCAGCAGCTTACGGGTTTTGAATAGCAATCAGCCCCAGCATTTT. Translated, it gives CASSLRVLNSNQPQHF. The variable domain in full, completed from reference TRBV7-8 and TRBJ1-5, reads GAGVSQSPRYKVAKRGQDVALRCDPISGHVSLFWYQQALGQGPEFLTYFQNEAQLDKSGLPSDRFFAERPEGSVSTLKIQRTQQEDSAVYLCASSLRVLNSNQPQHFGDGTRLSIL.

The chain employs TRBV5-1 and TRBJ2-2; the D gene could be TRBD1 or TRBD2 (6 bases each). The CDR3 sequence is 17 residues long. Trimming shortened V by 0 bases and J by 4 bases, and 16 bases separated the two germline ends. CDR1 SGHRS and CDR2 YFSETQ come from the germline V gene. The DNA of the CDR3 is TGCGCCAGCAGCTTGGATGACCCGGGGGCGGGCACCGGGGAGCTGTTTTTT. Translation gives CASSLDDPGAGTGELFF.

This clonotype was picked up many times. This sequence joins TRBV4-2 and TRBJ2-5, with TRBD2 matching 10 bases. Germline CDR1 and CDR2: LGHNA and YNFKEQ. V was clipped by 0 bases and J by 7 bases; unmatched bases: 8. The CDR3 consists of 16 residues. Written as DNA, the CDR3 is TGTGCCAGCAGCCAAGAGGTAGCGGGGGGTCTTGGGACCCAGTACTTC. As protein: CASSQEVAGGLGTQYF.

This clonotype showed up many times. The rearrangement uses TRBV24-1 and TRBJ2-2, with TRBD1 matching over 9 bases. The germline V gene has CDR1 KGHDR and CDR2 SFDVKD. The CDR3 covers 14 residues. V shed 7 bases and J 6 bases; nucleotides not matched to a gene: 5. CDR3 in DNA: TGTGCCACCAGCCGGACAGGGGAGGCCGGGGAGCTGTTTTTT. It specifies CATSRTGEAGELFF.

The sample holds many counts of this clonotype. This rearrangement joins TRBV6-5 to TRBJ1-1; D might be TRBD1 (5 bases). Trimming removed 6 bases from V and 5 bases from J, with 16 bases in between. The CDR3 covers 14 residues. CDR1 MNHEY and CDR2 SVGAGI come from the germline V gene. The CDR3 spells CASSPPGSGTEAFF. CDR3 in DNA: TGTGCCAGCAGCCCTCCAGGGAGCGGGACTGAAGCTTTCTTT.

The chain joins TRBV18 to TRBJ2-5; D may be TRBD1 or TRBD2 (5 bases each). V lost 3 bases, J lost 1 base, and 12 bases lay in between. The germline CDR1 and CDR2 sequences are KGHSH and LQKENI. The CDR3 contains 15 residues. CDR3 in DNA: TGTGCCAGCTCACCTATCTCGGGGCCCCAAGAGACCCAGTACTTC. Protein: CASSPISGPQETQYF.

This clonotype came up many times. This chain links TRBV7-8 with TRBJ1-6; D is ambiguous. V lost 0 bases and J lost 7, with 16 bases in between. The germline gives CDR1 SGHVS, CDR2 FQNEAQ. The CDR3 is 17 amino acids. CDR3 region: CASSLAEAEISNSPLHF. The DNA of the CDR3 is TGTGCCAGCAGCTTAGCGGAGGCAGAGATTTCAAATTCACCCCTCCACTTT.

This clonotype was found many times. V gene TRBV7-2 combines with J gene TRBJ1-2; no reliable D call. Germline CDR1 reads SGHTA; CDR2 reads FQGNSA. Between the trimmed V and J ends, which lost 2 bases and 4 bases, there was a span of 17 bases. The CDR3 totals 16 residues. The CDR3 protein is CASSLQSAPTIYGYTF. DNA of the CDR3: TGTGCCAGCAGCTTACAGTCAGCTCCTACTATCTATGGCTACACCTTC.